Below, 23 T cell receptor beta chains from the same sample are listed, as sequenced in a study of molecular identifiers for immune sequencing clone quantification. TCRdb passed the PCR reads through MiXCR, listing each CDR3 protein once. This table holds approximately 680,000 distinct CDR3 sequences, about 25% found once. Source material: naive CD8+ T cells from blood, with Jurkat cell RNA spiked in. Indicated subset: FACS-sorted CD8+CD4-CCR7+CD45RA+ naive T cells. The receptors originated from a human donor in good health. Some libraries in this study had Jurkat cell RNA spiked in.

Only a few counts were recorded for this clonotype. V and J are TRBV27 and TRBJ2-1; D remains unclear. The CDR3 extends over 14 amino acids. Germline values: CDR1 MNHEY, CDR2 SMNVEV (reference sequence). V dropped 5 bases and J dropped 6 bases, with 14 bases sitting between them. CDR3 loop: CASSPSDLSNEQFF. For the CDR3, the DNA is TGTGCCAGCAGTCCCTCAGATTTGTCCAATGAGCAGTTCTTC.

In this sample, this clonotype turned up many times. The V gene is TRBV4-1, the J gene TRBJ1-2; D remains unclear. Trimming stripped 2 bases from V and 3 bases from J, with 10 bases between. This CDR3 spans 14 amino acids. Germline V gene lookup returns CDR1 MGHRA and CDR2 YSYEKL. The CDR3 region is CASSQTVQDYGYTF. CDR3 nucleotide sequence: TGCGCCAGCAGCCAAACGGTTCAGGACTATGGCTACACCTTC.

Of note for this clonotype: The junction and the germline gene differ at one end; a read error may be behind it. The genes are TRBV24-1 and TRBJ2-2; TRBD1 matches 9 bases. The CDR3 has 16 amino acids. Germline V lookup: CDR1 KGHDR, CDR2 SFDVKD. CDR3 coding DNA: TGTGCCACCAGTGAAACAGGGGGCGCTTACACCGGGGAGCTGTCTTTT. It translates to CATSETGGAYTGELSF.

This clonotype was picked up a small number of times. The J gene is TRBJ2-5, the V gene TRBV11-3, with D perhaps matching TRBD2 (6 bases). The CDR3 has 16 residues. V was pared by 0 bases and J by 9 bases, with 20 bases between. Germline CDR1 is SGHNT and CDR2 is YENEEA. The CDR3 is CASSLEGGVGQRAQYF. CDR3 in DNA: TGTGCCAGCAGCTTAGAGGGAGGTGTGGGGCAGCGGGCCCAGTACTTC.

This clonotype was recorded at least ten times. The V call is TRBV2, the J call TRBJ1-2; D unresolved. Germline V gives CDR1 SNHLY, CDR2 FYNNEI. This CDR3 contains 12 residues. Trimming stripped 4 bases from V and 6 bases from J, with 9 bases between. The chain's CDR3 is CASSAPGDGYTF. For the CDR3, the DNA is TGTGCCAGCAGTGCTCCAGGCGATGGCTACACCTTC.

The chain carries TRBV28 and TRBJ2-7; D unclear. The germline CDR1 and CDR2 sequences are MDHEN and SYDVKM. The CDR3 length is 14 residues. V lost 2 bases and J lost 0, with 8 bases in between. The CDR3 coding sequence is TGTGCCAGCAGTTTAAGGGTTTCCTCCTACGAGCAGTACTTC. Translated: CASSLRVSSYEQYF. Full variable domain (outside the CDR3, taken from reference TRBV28 and TRBJ2-7): DVKVTQSSRYLVKRTGEKVFLECVQDMDHENMFWYRQDPGLGLRLIYFSYDVKMKEKGDIPEGYSVSREKKERFSLILESASTNQTSMYLCASSLRVSSYEQYFGPGTRLTVT.

About this clonotype: The CDR3 does not end in the conserved phenylalanine or tryptophan, so this is likely a read error. The limits of the CDR3 on the DNA are not certain, so only TCRdb's listed CDR3 is given. The J gene is TRBJ1-1, the V gene TRBV7-9; the table's D gene call, TRBD1, was not cross checked with the DNA. The CDR3 extends over 16 residues, inclusive of both ends. Per germline, CDR1 SEHNR and CDR2 FQNEAQ (reference sequence). CDR3 in amino acids: CASSLEGWAGTDEAFL.

This clonotype has only a few counts. The rearrangement uses TRBV2 and TRBJ2-7, with TRBD2 matching 13 bases. CDR1 and CDR2 from the germline V gene are SNHLY and FYNNEI. Trimming cost V 0 bases and J 2 bases; bases outside gene matches: 4. This CDR3 spans 17 amino acids. The CDR3 DNA is TGTGCCAGCAGTGAAGCAACGGGACTAGCGGGAACCTACGAGCAGTACTTC. It yields the protein CASSEATGLAGTYEQYF.

This clonotype showed up many times. The rearrangement joins TRBV5-6 to TRBJ2-7; perhaps TRBD1 as D (5 bases). Germline CDR1 reads SGHDT; CDR2 reads YYEEEE. V lost 6 bases to trimming and J lost 1 base, with 14 bases between them. The CDR3 has 14 residues. The CDR3 DNA sequence: TGTGCCAGCAACGTAGACAGCGCGTCCTACGAGCAGTACTTC. Encoded protein: CASNVDSASYEQYF.

At least ten counts were recorded for this clonotype. The rearrangement joins TRBV2 to TRBJ2-7, with a weak D call TRBD1 (6 bases). Trimming removed 3 bases from V and 3 bases from J, with 6 bases in between. The CDR3 runs to 12 residues. CDR1 and CDR2 (germline): SNHLY, FYNNEI. The CDR3 region is CASSDRGYEQYF. The CDR3 bases are TGTGCCAGCAGTGACAGGGGCTACGAGCAGTACTTC.

The table lists this clonotype with a few counts. The rearrangement uses TRBV6-1 and TRBJ2-7, with D hard to call. The CDR3 is 11 amino acids. Looked up from germline, CDR1 is MNHNS and CDR2 is SASEGT. With 4 bases removed from V and 12 bases from J, the gap between germline ends came to 13 bases. As DNA, the CDR3 is TGTGCCAGCAGTGTCGGCCGCGGCCGGTACTTC. Its protein product is CASSVGRGRYF.

The V gene is TRBV13, the J gene TRBJ2-7; 7 bases match TRBD2. CDR1 PRHDT and CDR2 FYEKMQ come from the germline V gene (reference sequence). The V segment lost 3 bases and the J segment 6 bases; nucleotides outside the gene matches: 5. This CDR3 is built from 13 residues. The DNA of the CDR3 is TGTGCCAGCAGCTTGGGGACTATAAGCGAGCAGTACTTC. As protein: CASSLGTISEQYF.

The chain combines TRBV30 with TRBJ2-3; no clear D. Germline CDR1 and CDR2: GTSNPN and SVGIG (reference sequence). Trimming shortened V by 3 bases and J by 6 bases, and 16 bases separated the two germline ends. The CDR3 extends over 14 amino acids. DNA for the CDR3: TGTGCCTGGAGCCTTACACTGGACGGGGATACGCAGTATTTT. Amino acids: CAWSLTLDGDTQYF.

A remark on this clonotype: The conserved closing phenylalanine or tryptophan is absent in this CDR3, likely reflecting a read error. This chain joins TRBV4-3 and TRBJ1-1; no definite D call. Germline assignment: CDR1 LGHNA and CDR2 YSLEER. The CDR3 length is 15 residues. Trimming removed 3 bases at V and 2 bases at J, with 13 bases between. This CDR3 is CASSQENVANTEAFL. Here the CDR3 DNA reads TGCGCCAGCAGCCAGGAGAACGTTGCAAACACTGAAGCTTTCCTT.

Remarks on this clonotype: The junction departs from germline at one end; a sequencing error may be responsible. The chain links TRBV20-1 to TRBJ2-1, with D possibly matching TRBD1 (5 bases). Germline V gene lookup returns CDR1 DFQATT and CDR2 SNEGSKA (reference sequence). The CDR3 length is 13 residues. The CDR3 here is CSAHQGTYNGQFF. CDR3 sequence (DNA): TGCAGTGCTCACCAGGGAACCTACAATGGGCAGTTCTTC.

The chain is built from TRBV20-1 and TRBJ2-4; D not certain. The CDR3 spans 14 residues. Per the germline V gene, CDR1 is DFQATT and CDR2 is SNEGSKA (reference sequence). The V and J ends lost 0 bases and 6 bases respectively, with 12 bases between them. CDR3 residues: CSARDDRTANIQYF. CDR3 bases: TGCAGTGCTAGAGATGACCGGACCGCAAACATTCAGTACTTC.

The CDR3 DNA reads as TGTGCCAGCAATACCATGGGGGGGGAAGCTTTCTTT. This codes for CASNTMGGEAFF. The rearrangement links TRBV12-3 or TRBV12-4 to TRBJ1-1; D is possibly TRBD1 (5 bases). This CDR3 spans 12 amino acids. Trimming took 7 bases from V and 8 from J, leaving 14 bases between them.

This clonotype was recorded at least ten times. V gene TRBV5-1 combines with J gene TRBJ2-5, with a possible D match to TRBD2 (6 bases). The CDR3 is 15 amino acids. The V gene's germline CDR1 is SGHRS and CDR2 YFSETQ. Trimming shortened V by 3 bases and J by 5 bases, and 17 bases separated the two germline ends. The CDR3 region has the DNA TGCGCCAGCAGCTCCGACGGGGGATCTGTGGAGACCCAGTACTTC. This codes for CASSSDGGSVETQYF.

In this sample, this clonotype turned up a few times. DNA for the CDR3: TGCGCCAGCAGCCAAGGGTCCAACAATGAGCAGTTCTTC. This sequence encodes CASSQGSNNEQFF. J is TRBJ2-1 and V is TRBV4-3; D gene uncertain. V lost 1 base to trimming and J lost 5 bases, with 6 bases between them. The CDR3 sequence is 13 residues long. CDR1 and CDR2 (germline): LGHNA, YSLEER.

The V and J genes are TRBV12-3 or TRBV12-4 and TRBJ2-4; TRBD1 matches 12 bases. This CDR3 contains 17 residues. Trimming removed 3 bases from V and 5 bases from J; junction bases left unmatched: 8. CDR3 sequence reads: CASSFWDRGPQENIQYF. DNA for the CDR3: TGTGCCAGCAGTTTCTGGGACAGGGGGCCCCAGGAAAACATTCAGTACTTC.

This clonotype appeared a few times. The J gene is TRBJ2-1, the V gene TRBV12-3 or TRBV12-4, with D possibly being TRBD2 (6 bases). The ends were cut back, 3 bases at V and 8 bases at J, with 11 bases in the middle. CDR3 length: 13 residues. This chain's CDR3 is CASSFDRGYEQFF. CDR3 DNA sequence: TGTGCCAGCAGTTTCGATCGGGGGTATGAGCAGTTCTTC.

This sequence joins TRBV30 and TRBJ2-7; D could derive from TRBD1 or TRBD2 (5 bases each). The CDR3 is made up of 12 amino acids. Trimming removed 3 bases at V and 6 bases at J, with 12 bases between. Germline V gene lookup returns CDR1 GTSNPN and CDR2 SVGIG (reference sequence). CDR3 coding DNA: TGTGCCTGGAGCCCGGGGCCGGGCGAGCAGTACTTC. Translating it yields CAWSPGPGEQYF.

Worth noting for this clonotype: At one of its ends the junction is not consistent with the germline gene, which may arise from a read error. The CDR3 nucleotides read TGTGCCAGCAGCTTGGTTAGGAGCCTTGAAGCTTTCTTT. Amino acids: CASSLVRSLEAFF. The V call is TRBV5-3, the J call TRBJ1-1; D remains unclear. TRBV5-3 is assigned to the ORF class and has an uncertain function. CDR3 length equals 13 residues.